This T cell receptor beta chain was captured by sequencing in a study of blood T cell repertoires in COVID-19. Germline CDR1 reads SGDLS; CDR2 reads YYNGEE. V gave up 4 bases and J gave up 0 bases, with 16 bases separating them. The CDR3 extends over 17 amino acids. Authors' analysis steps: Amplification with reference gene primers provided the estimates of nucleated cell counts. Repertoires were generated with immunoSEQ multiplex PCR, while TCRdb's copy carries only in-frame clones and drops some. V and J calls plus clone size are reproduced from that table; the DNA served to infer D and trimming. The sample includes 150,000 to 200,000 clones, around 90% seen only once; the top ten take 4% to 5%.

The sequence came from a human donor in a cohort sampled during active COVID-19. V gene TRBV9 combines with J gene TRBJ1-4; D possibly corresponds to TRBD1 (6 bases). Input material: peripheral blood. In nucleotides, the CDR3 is TGTGCCAGCAGCTTTCGGGCAGGGGCCCCAACTAATGAAAAACTGTTTTTT. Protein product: CASSFRAGAPTNEKLFF.